This T cell receptor beta chain is drawn from a study of blood T cell repertoires in COVID-19. This clone was seen ten or more times. The CDR3 covers 13 residues. CDR1 WSHSY and CDR2 SAAADI come from the germline V gene. V was clipped by 5 bases and J by 12 bases, with 17 bases between them. Repertoires were generated with immunoSEQ multiplex PCR, while TCRdb's copy carries only in-frame clones and drops some. The sample yields tens of thousands of clones, around 82% seen once. The TCR comes from a human donor in a cohort sampled during active COVID-19. The V gene is TRBV10-2, the J gene TRBJ2-1; D is perhaps TRBD1 (5 bases). The sample taken for sequencing was peripheral blood. CDR3 in DNA: TGCGCCAGCAGTTCGTCGGGTCTCCAGGGGCAGTTCTTC. The encoded protein is CASSSSGLQGQFF.